This T cell receptor beta chain was recovered during a study of OX40 agonist ivuxolimab in advanced cancers. Concerning the study at large: Ivuxolimab was an agonistic, fully human IgG2 monoclonal antibody directed against OX40 (CD134), a costimulatory receptor. The paper reports the monotherapy dose-escalation portion (N of about 54 patients) of the phase I ivuxolimab trial. Peripheral TCRbeta sequencing aimed to test whether ivuxolimab altered TCR sequence diversity and caused clonal T-cell expansion. Of the 50 or so patients in dose escalation, around 20 had hepatocellular carcinoma, about 15 had melanoma, 9 had renal cell carcinoma and 9 had head and neck cancer. Intravenous ivuxolimab was administered to patients every 2 weeks at six dose levels: 0.01, 0.1, 0.3, 1.5, 3 and 10 mg/kg. A male proportion of about 79% and a mean age of about 60 years, ranging from 23 to 79, were recorded for the dose-escalation cohort. Partial responses occurred in three dose-escalation patients, of whom one had hepatocellular carcinoma and two had cutaneous melanoma. Patients were allowed to have had prior anti-PD-1, anti-PD-L1 or anti-CTLA-4 therapy, and 30% to 40% of the dose-escalation patients had been treated with checkpoint inhibitors. Paper-wide results and their limitations: The antigen specificity of the clonally expanded peripheral T cells was not determined. Low levels of normalized T-cell clonal expansion were also seen in some patients who did not respond. In the 0.1-3.0 mg/kg groups, partial responders were among the patients with the lowest normalized peripheral clonal expansion, particularly in CD8+ T cells. After ivuxolimab, CD8+ T cells had more expanded clones than CD4+ T cells on average. At doses of 0.1 to 3.0 mg/kg, clonal expansion of both CD4+ and CD8+ blood T cells was observed from baseline to week 6.

Patients with autoimmune disease history or receiving systemic immunosuppression were excluded from the trial. Peripheral blood for TCR sequencing was collected from all dose cohorts at baseline, on cycle 4 day 1, and on cycle 7 day 1. Samples were obtained from an open-label, multicenter, first-in-human phase I dose-escalation trial of ivuxolimab. The trial enrolled adults with locally advanced or metastatic head and neck squamous cell, hepatocellular, melanoma or renal cell carcinoma. Before TCR sequencing, CD4+ T cells and CD8+ T cells from peripheral blood were sorted into separate populations. To sequence the TCRbeta CDR3 region, genomic DNA was isolated from the sorted cells. TCRbeta CDR3 regions were sequenced using the immunoSEQ Assay. Imported from immuneACCESS, the table was reduced by TCRdb to in-frame sequences with V and J called. These copies leave out some clones; in studies compared against another copy, an unresolved V gene accounts for under half, and the cause of the remainder is not known. The sample data list 30,000 to 45,000 clones, and 85% to 90% of these were observed just once. In total, the top ten clones hold over 10% of the sample.

Comment on this clone: Its antigen is still unknown. No qualities accompany the bases; no much larger clone lies one base away.

CDR1 MGHRA and CDR2 YSYEKL are derived from the germline V gene. Inclusive of the bounding cysteine and phenylalanine, the CDR3 is 15 residues long. Only the CDR3 region is kept as DNA, spanning 45 bases read in frame from base 1. V loses 0 bases, J loses 4 bases, and the germline ends lie 12 bases apart. Sample: CD4+ or CD8+ T cells sorted from blood, taken in a trial of the OX40 agonist ivuxolimab. The sequence came from an adult with an advanced solid tumor such as melanoma, head and neck, liver or kidney cancer. The chain joins TRBV4-1 to TRBJ1-1, with no D gene named confidently. The nucleotide sequence is TGCGCCAGCAGCCAAGATATGGGAAGTAGCACTGAAGCTTTCTTT. This translates into CASSQDMGSSTEAFF.